The 25 T cell receptor beta chains in this list originate from one sample, sequenced in a study of identical twins. Each CDR3 protein gets one entry after TCRdb re-called the 5' RACE reads with MiXCR. The sample consists of a few hundred thousand distinct CDR3 sequences, nearly 15% of them appearing once. The same sample was also studied in work on yellow fever vaccine responses in identical twins.

What was sequenced was CD4+ T cells sorted from blood. These receptors were taken from a woman between 18 and 29 years old in good health.

The genes are TRBV2 and TRBJ1-6, with D tentatively TRBD1 (5 bases). Looked up from germline, CDR1 is SNHLY and CDR2 is FYNNEI. V was pared by 2 bases and J by 9 bases, with 11 bases between. There are 14 residues in the CDR3. CDR3 loop: CASSELRGPSPLHF. CDR3 DNA: TGTGCCAGCAGTGAATTGAGGGGACCTTCACCCCTCCACTTT.

Only a few counts were recorded for this clonotype. J is TRBJ2-1 and V is TRBV10-1, with D tentatively TRBD1 or TRBD2 (7 bases each). Per germline, CDR1 WNHNN and CDR2 SYGVQD (reference sequence). The CDR3 is 14 amino acids. The V gene lost 6 bases and the J gene lost 6 bases, with 15 bases spanning the gap. The DNA of the CDR3 is TGCGCCAGCAGGTCAGGGGGGGTGGGCAATGAGCAGTTCTTC. Translation gives CASRSGGVGNEQFF.

This clonotype was seen only a few times. The chain is built from TRBV29-1 and TRBJ1-4; D is undetermined. Germline V gives CDR1 SQVTM, CDR2 ANQGSEA. This CDR3 contains 14 residues. V lost 6 bases and J 4 bases, leaving 15 bases between the germline ends. In nucleotides, the CDR3 is TGCAGCGTGCAGGCTGGGAGCGGTAATGAAAAACTGTTTTTT. It is translated as CSVQAGSGNEKLFF.

V and J are TRBV27 and TRBJ1-1; no definite D call. Trimming left V 6 bases short and J 0 bases short, with 11 bases between. Looked up from germline, CDR1 is MNHEY and CDR2 is SMNVEV (reference sequence). CDR3 length: 14 residues. Here the CDR3 reads CASSPRHLNTEAFF. In nucleotides, the CDR3 is TGTGCCAGCAGCCCACGACACCTGAACACTGAAGCTTTCTTT.

This clonotype was picked up a small number of times. The chain links TRBV7-8 to TRBJ1-6; D is possibly TRBD1 (5 bases). Germline CDR1 SGHVS, CDR2 FQNEAQ. The germline V and J ends were trimmed by 0 bases and 8 bases, with 14 bases remaining between them. The CDR3 runs 16 residues. DNA for the CDR3: TGTGCCAGCAGCTTAGCGGCGGGGGTATTACATTCACCCCTCCACTTT. Translating gives CASSLAAGVLHSPLHF.

There are a few counts of this clonotype. V gene TRBV27 combines with J gene TRBJ1-1, with a possible D match to TRBD1 (6 bases). The V end was cut by 3 bases, the J end by 0 bases, with 11 bases between. The CDR3 is made up of 15 amino acids. The germline gives CDR1 MNHEY, CDR2 SMNVEV (reference sequence). The CDR3 is CASSFTGQMNTEAFF. The DNA for the CDR3 is TGTGCCAGCAGTTTCACAGGGCAGATGAACACTGAAGCTTTCTTT.

This clonotype was seen once. The V and J genes are TRBV12-3 or TRBV12-4 and TRBJ1-6; a possible D gene is TRBD1 (5 bases). CDR3 length: 14 amino acids. Trimming left V 4 bases short and J 6 bases short, with 10 bases between. The DNA for the CDR3 is TGTGCCAGCAGTTGGGGGACCATTAATTCACCCCTCCACTTT. Its translation is CASSWGTINSPLHF.

The chain recombines TRBV20-1 with TRBJ2-5, with D perhaps matching TRBD2 (5 bases). Germline V gene data show CDR1 as DFQATT and CDR2 as SNEGSKA (reference sequence). V was shortened by 1 base and J by 4 bases, with 10 bases between the two germline ends. This CDR3 is built from 13 residues. This CDR3 is CSARVVGAETQYF. The CDR3 DNA is TGCAGTGCTAGAGTGGTGGGAGCAGAGACCCAGTACTTC.

This clonotype turned up a few times. The rearrangement links TRBV7-9 to TRBJ1-1; 10 bases agree with TRBD1. Germline values: CDR1 SEHNR, CDR2 FQNEAQ (reference sequence). V lost 6 bases to trimming and J lost 3 bases; unmatched junction nucleotides: 7. This CDR3 is built from 15 residues. The CDR3 DNA reads as TGTGCCAGCAGGCCCGGACAGGGGGATTACACTGAAGCTTTCTTT. It codes for CASRPGQGDYTEAFF.

This clonotype was observed many times. The chain combines TRBV29-1 with TRBJ2-3; possible D gene TRBD2, 6 bases. The V gene's germline CDR1 is SQVTM and CDR2 ANQGSEA. V lost 4 bases, J lost 1 base, and 18 bases lay in between. CDR3 length: 16 amino acids. As DNA, the CDR3 is TGCAGCGTTGCCCCCGAGGGCGGGACCCGCACAGATACGCAGTATTTT. This encodes CSVAPEGGTRTDTQYF.

The chain employs TRBV15 and TRBJ2-3; 8 nucleotides match TRBD1. Germline V gives CDR1 LNHNV, CDR2 YYDKDF (reference sequence). CDR3 length: 22 residues. Trimming took 0 bases from V and 3 from J; bases not matched to a gene: 23. The CDR3 spells CATSRDLSLEGQAGGWTDTQYF. The CDR3 nucleotides are TGTGCCACCAGCAGAGATCTCTCGTTAGAGGGACAGGCCGGCGGGTGGACAGATACGCAGTATTTT.

This clonotype appeared many times. This chain links TRBV29-1 with TRBJ2-1, with TRBD2 matching over 7 bases. Germline CDR1 reads SQVTM; CDR2 reads ANQGSEA. The CDR3 has 12 residues. Trimming removed 6 bases from V and 1 base from J; junction bases left unmatched: 0. In DNA form, the CDR3 reads TGCAGCGTCGGGGGGTCCTACAATGAGCAGTTCTTC. Translated, it gives CSVGGSYNEQFF.

This clonotype has a handful of counts. This chain connects TRBV5-1 to TRBJ2-7; D is possibly TRBD1 (6 bases). Looked up from germline, CDR1 is SGHRS and CDR2 is YFSETQ. Trimming shortened V by 1 base and J by 6 bases, and 11 bases separated the two germline ends. The CDR3 has 13 residues. CDR3 region: CASSLPGQSEQYF. In DNA form, the CDR3 reads TGCGCCAGCAGCTTGCCGGGACAATCCGAGCAGTACTTC.

This clonotype turned up a few times. This chain uses TRBV6-1 with TRBJ2-2; the D is unclear. The CDR3 has 13 residues. The germline gives CDR1 MNHNS, CDR2 SASEGT. Trimming stripped 6 bases from V and 2 bases from J, with 7 bases between. For the CDR3, the DNA is TGTGCCAGCAGCACCCATAACACCGGGGAGCTGTTTTTT. As protein: CASSTHNTGELFF.

The chain has TRBV20-1 and TRBJ2-5; D may correspond to TRBD1 or TRBD2 (5 bases each). The germline V gene has CDR1 DFQATT and CDR2 SNEGSKA (reference sequence). Trimming left V 5 bases short and J 2 bases short, with 12 bases between. The CDR3 is 13 amino acids. This CDR3 reads CSAERPGQETQYF. CDR3 sequence (DNA): TGCAGTGCTGAGCGGCCAGGGCAAGAGACCCAGTACTTC.

This clonotype was seen at least ten times. V and J are TRBV7-2 and TRBJ1-1, with D possibly being TRBD1 (5 bases). Trimming took off 6 bases at V and 1 base at J, with 12 bases between the two ends. The CDR3 totals 14 residues. Germline assignment: CDR1 SGHTA and CDR2 FQGNSA. The CDR3 spells CASRAGLSNTEAFF. For the CDR3, the DNA is TGTGCCAGCAGGGCGGGACTTTCGAACACTGAAGCTTTCTTT. The variable domain in full, completed from reference TRBV7-2 and TRBJ1-1, reads GAGVSQSPSNKVTEKGKDVELRCDPISGHTALYWYRQSLGQGLEFLIYFQGNSAPDKSGLPSDRFSAERTGGSVSTLTIQRTQQEDSAVYLCASRAGLSNTEAFFGQGTRLTVV.

This chain joins TRBV5-1 and TRBJ2-2, with 11 nucleotides matching TRBD1. The trim removed 3 bases at V and 4 bases at J, leaving 5 bases unmatched. There are 16 residues in the CDR3. Germline CDR1 and CDR2: SGHRS and YFSETQ. The DNA for the CDR3 is TGCGCCAGCAGCTACCGGGACAGGGGGTTCACCGGGGAGCTGTTTTTT. Translating it yields CASSYRDRGFTGELFF.

The J gene is TRBJ2-7, the V gene TRBV6-1; the match to TRBD2 covers 13 bases. After removal of 6 bases from V and 7 bases from J, the junction contained 12 bases not matched to a gene. This CDR3 contains 16 residues. Germline assignment: CDR1 MNHNS and CDR2 SASEGT. In DNA form, the CDR3 reads TGTGCCAGCAGCCCACGACTAGCGGGGGGAGGACGGGAGCAGTACGTC. This encodes CASSPRLAGGGREQYV.

This clonotype was counted only a few times. J is TRBJ2-2 and V is TRBV12-3 or TRBV12-4, with 8 bases aligning to TRBD2. The CDR3 extends over 16 amino acids. Losses at the gene ends were 6 bases for V and 4 bases for J; bases not matched to a gene: 10. The CDR3 sequence is CASSNRGGRGTGELFF. The CDR3 region has the DNA TGTGCCAGCAGCAACCGGGGGGGCCGGGGCACCGGGGAGCTGTTTTTT.

This clonotype was seen a few times. The DNA of the CDR3 is TGTGCCATCAGTGAGTCGACTCAGGCCGGGGAGCTGTTTTTT. It specifies CAISESTQAGELFF. The chain employs TRBV10-3 and TRBJ2-2; no clear D. V gave up 0 bases and J gave up 6 bases, with 8 bases separating them. This CDR3 region has 14 residues. CDR1 and CDR2 from the germline V gene are ENHRY and SYGVKD.

The sample holds one count of this clonotype. V usage is TRBV7-2 and J usage is TRBJ2-7; D is possibly TRBD1 (6 bases). The length of the CDR3 is 15 residues. The ends were cut back, 1 base at V and 7 bases at J, with 17 bases in the middle. CDR1 and CDR2 (germline): SGHTA, FQGNSA. CDR3 in amino acids: CASSLVGGVTGEQYV. In DNA, the CDR3 is TGTGCCAGCAGCTTAGTTGGGGGCGTTACGGGGGAGCAGTACGTC.

This sequence joins TRBV12-3 or TRBV12-4 and TRBJ2-5; either TRBD1 or TRBD2 may supply D (5 bases each). Deletions cut 5 bases from V and 0 bases from J, with 16 bases between. This CDR3 region has 16 residues. CDR3 coding DNA: TGTGCCAGCAGTCTCCGTGGGACGACATACCAAGAGACCCAGTACTTC. Encoded protein: CASSLRGTTYQETQYF.

This clonotype has just a few counts. This chain joins TRBV29-1 and TRBJ2-3, with TRBD2 matching over 11 bases. The V and J ends lost 7 bases and 2 bases, in that order; junction bases with no gene match: 8. The germline V gene encodes CDR1 SQVTM and CDR2 ANQGSEA. The CDR3 length is 15 residues. The DNA for the CDR3 is TGCAGCGCCCAAGGGACTAGCGGAACCACAGATACGCAGTATTTT. This sequence encodes CSAQGTSGTTDTQYF.

This clonotype has only a few counts. The chain employs TRBV4-2 and TRBJ2-3; TRBD2 might be the D (5 bases). The CDR3 has 15 amino acids. Germline V gene data show CDR1 as LGHNA and CDR2 as YNFKEQ. Trimming shortened V by 0 bases and J by 3 bases, and 10 bases separated the two germline ends. DNA of the CDR3: TGTGCCAGCAGCCAAGAAGCACGGGGAACAGATACGCAGTATTTT. It translates to CASSQEARGTDTQYF.

CDR3 DNA: TGTGCCACCAGCCCGAGGGGTAGCACAGATACGCAGTATTTT. Protein sequence: CATSPRGSTDTQYF. This rearrangement joins TRBV24-1 to TRBJ2-3; possibly TRBD1 or TRBD2 for D (5 bases each). CDR1 and CDR2 (germline): KGHDR, SFDVKD. The CDR3 covers 14 residues. V dropped 7 bases and J dropped 0 bases, with 10 bases sitting between them.